The sequence of this T cell receptor beta chain was determined in a study of blood T cell repertoires in COVID-19 (dated by TCRdb to the early 2020s). At the level of the whole study: Samples covering the acute and convalescent phases of COVID-19 were provided by collaborators in the United States, Italy and Spain. The prospective study material was composed of cDNA or gDNA derived from T cells, B-cell-depleted T cells, or PBMCs. Subjects who had been exposed to COVID-19, were actively infected with it, or had recovered from it provided the deeply sampled blood TCRbeta repertoires that made up the dataset. The repertoires were released in a freely available public database intended as a resource for research on the immune response to SARS-CoV-2. The samples were drawn from the first 160 participants of the ongoing ImmuneRACE study and from about 1,200 subjects provided by 6 global collaborators. Nearly every sample came with metadata listing a de-identified subject ID, COVID-19 status, age in years and sex. HLA class I and class II types, where available, came from metadata supplied by the sample provider rather than from assay-based typing. General study outcomes and caveats: The quantity of clinical and demographic metadata differed by source and by participant and was supplied without curation.

Looking up the germline V gene yields CDR1 SGDLS and CDR2 YYNGEE. Trimming at the junction amounts to 2 bases on V and 6 bases on J, and the germline ends lie 8 bases apart. Inclusive of the bounding cysteine and phenylalanine, the CDR3 is 13 residues long. The entry retains the CDR3 DNA only, 39 bases that are in frame from base 1. TCRbeta CDR3 regions were amplified from genomic DNA by means of the immunoSEQ Assay, a bias-controlled multiplex PCR. In the authors' own workflow: Within the assay, amplification of reference gene primers was used to estimate how many nucleated cells each sample contained. To quantify the absolute abundance of each unique TCRbeta CDR3 rearrangement, sequence reads were collapsed and filtered. For each sample, productive Simpson clonality was calculated as the square root of Simpson's diversity index across productive rearrangements. The immuneACCESS repertoire file appears here via TCRdb, limited to in-frame rearrangements. These files lack a portion of the clones; in checked studies, under half of the deficit traces to unresolved V genes, and the cause of the others is not known. The V and J calls and clone size were taken over from that table, and D and trimming were inferred from the DNA. The sample table contains under 250,000 clones; only one count was recorded for 80% to 95% of them. 0.75% to 1% of the sample goes to the ten largest clones.

One collaborating source in Seattle enrolled patients while the patients were actively infected and followed the patients over time throughout the course of disease. Each collaborating institution followed its own protocols to collect whole blood in K2EDTA tubes. For TCRbeta analysis, collaborators shipped samples as frozen whole blood, isolated PBMCs, or DNA extracted from either of those sample types. Comment on this clone: The specificity of this receptor is unknown. Base qualities are not at hand, and no much larger clone is one base apart.

The chain employs TRBV9 and TRBJ2-2; TRBD2 is perhaps the D gene, given 5 matching bases. The receptor was derived from a man in his sixties with COVID-19, enrolled during active disease. The sequenced material came from peripheral blood. The CDR3 protein: CASSVEVPGELFF. In nucleotides, the sequence is TGTGCCAGCAGCGTGGAGGTCCCCGGGGAGCTGTTTTTT.